Given below is one TCR beta chain in context. Its target is unknown. These data originate in a study of B cell selection in AIRE deficiency. Conventional CD4 T cells were sorted as CD4+CD127+ cells. Germline V gene sequence: CDR1 MDHEN, CDR2 SYDVKM. The CDR3 totals 17 residues. With 7 bases clipped from V and 2 bases from J, the junction kept 13 bases outside the gene matches. Using immunoSEQ multiplex PCR, the repertoire was profiled, and TCRdb retains in-frame clones only, with some absent. The table records about 23,000 clones, around 97% of them present only once. Regarding the study as a whole: Shared Treg sequences had shorter CDR3s, biased toward rearrangements with few non-templated insertions. Of 3,000 to 4,500 shared Treg TCRbeta sequences, roughly 32% were healthy-only, about 8.6% patient-only. TCRbeta-only data showed under 45% of shared healthy Treg sequences in healthy Tconv.

The clonotype was recovered from a human donor with AIRE deficiency. This chain joins TRBV28 and TRBJ2-7, with TRBD1 matching 11 bases. Sequenced material: conventional CD4+ T cells sorted from PBMCs. The CDR3 coding sequence is TGTGCCAGCAACCTTCCAACCCCGGGACAGGGGGCCTACGAGCAGTACTTC. As protein: CASNLPTPGQGAYEQYF.